A selection of T cell receptor beta chains follows, all from one sample in a study of CD4+ T cells in melanoma. Profiled with immunoSEQ multiplex PCR; TCRdb holds only in-frame clones, not every one. The sample holds around 100,000 clones; about 90% are singletons and the top ten take roughly 3.5%. Sequenced sample: peripheral blood. Source of these receptors: a human donor with melanoma. Both conserved end residues are part of each CDR3. The D gene is left open where the match is weak. Only some rows state a clone size, as once, few, many or a class for expanded clones.

clone_size,v_call,d_call,j_call,cdr3_aa,cdr3_nt
-,TRBV5-1,TRBD1,TRBJ2-3,CASSPQSDRLSDTQYF,TGCGCCAGCAGCCCACAATCGGACAGGCTCTCAGATACGCAGTATTTT
-,TRBV11-2,TRBD2,TRBJ2-5,CASSPSGGGRVGETQYF,TGTGCCAGCAGCCCGAGTGGCGGCGGGAGGGTGGGAGAGACCCAGTACTTC
once,TRBV10-3,-,TRBJ1-2,CAISGGQGVGTNYGYTF,TGTGCCATCAGTGGGGGGCAGGGAGTAGGAACTAACTATGGCTACACCTTC
-,TRBV29-1,-,TRBJ2-7,CSVQGTSYEQYF,TGCAGCGTTCAGGGGACTTCCTACGAGCAGTACTTC
-,TRBV10-1,-,TRBJ2-7,CASVLRRDLRDEQYF,TGCGCCAGCGTATTGCGGAGGGACCTTCGGGACGAGCAGTACTTC
once,TRBV18,-,TRBJ2-1,CASSPPGSAYNEQFF,TGTGCCAGCTCACCACCAGGGAGCGCCTACAATGAGCAGTTCTTC
once,TRBV18,-,TRBJ2-1,CASSPLGFGGHNEQFF,TGTGCCAGCTCACCACTCGGGTTCGGGGGACACAATGAGCAGTTCTTC
-,TRBV19,TRBD2,TRBJ2-1,CASSGTSMYNEQFF,TGTGCCAGTAGTGGGACTAGCATGTACAATGAGCAGTTCTTC
-,TRBV10-2,TRBD2,TRBJ2-7,CASREAGSHTHEQYF,TGCGCCAGCAGGGAAGCGGGATCGCATACCCACGAGCAGTACTTC
once,TRBV21-1,-,TRBJ2-4,CASRLTSGRLAKNIQYF,TGTGCCAGCAGGCTGACTAGCGGGAGGTTAGCCAAAAACATTCAGTACTTC
-,TRBV18,-,TRBJ1-5,CASSPRGGDQPQHF,TGTGCCAGCTCACCTCGGGGGGGGGATCAGCCCCAGCATTTT
once,TRBV27,TRBD1,TRBJ1-2,CASSLRGTGSLYDGYTF,TGTGCCAGCAGTTTAAGGGGGACAGGGTCCCTCTACGATGGCTACACCTTC
few,TRBV10-3,TRBD1,TRBJ2-7,CAISLSLWQGVSYEQYF,TGTGCCATCAGTCTCTCGTTATGGCAGGGGGTCTCCTACGAGCAGTACTTC
-,TRBV6-1,-,TRBJ2-1,CASSGGSASYNEQFF,TGTGCCAGCAGTGGAGGGTCCGCCTCCTACAATGAGCAGTTCTTC
-,TRBV19,-,TRBJ2-3,CASSIQGWSPDTQYF,TGTGCCAGTAGTATACAGGGTTGGTCCCCAGATACGCAGTATTTT
-,TRBV30,-,TRBJ1-2,CAWKTELHYGYTF,TGTGCCTGGAAGACGGAGCTACACTATGGCTACACCTTC
-,TRBV20-1,-,TRBJ2-3,CSARVADTQYF,TGCAGTGCTAGAGTTGCAGATACGCAGTATTTT
-,TRBV28,TRBD2,TRBJ2-1,CASSNLAGSNHEQFF,TGTGCCAGCAGCAACCTAGCGGGGTCCAACCATGAGCAGTTCTTC
-,TRBV21-1,-,TRBJ2-2,CASSPPFPGKNTGELFF,TGTGCCAGCAGCCCCCCCTTTCCGGGAAAGAACACCGGGGAGCTGTTTTTT
-,TRBV5-1,TRBD1,TRBJ1-1,CASSLAGTAGTEAFF,TGCGCCAGCAGCTTGGCAGGGACAGCCGGCACTGAAGCTTTCTTT
once,TRBV7-2,TRBD2,TRBJ2-2,CAREPEAGGPGELFF,TGTGCCAGAGAGCCAGAAGCGGGGGGGCCCGGGGAGCTGTTTTTT
-,TRBV7-2,TRBD2,TRBJ2-7,CASSSNLAGWSSYEQYF,TGTGCCAGCAGCTCCAACCTAGCGGGCTGGAGCTCCTACGAGCAGTACTTC
-,TRBV7-9,TRBD1,TRBJ2-2,CASRLSGGTGGAGELFF,TGTGCCAGCAGACTGTCTGGGGGGACAGGGGGAGCCGGGGAGCTGTTTTTT
-,TRBV18,-,TRBJ1-2,CASSPTATDGYTF,TGTGCCAGCTCACCGACCGCTACTGATGGCTACACCTTC
-,TRBV2,-,TRBJ2-2,CASSERGLAGELFF,TGTGCCAGCAGTGAACGGGGGTTAGCCGGGGAGCTGTTTTTT
-,TRBV7-9,-,TRBJ2-3,CASILPPTAWTLTQYF,TGTGCCAGCATCCTTCCCCCTACGGCTTGGACCCTAACGCAGTATTTT
-,TRBV19,TRBD1,TRBJ1-5,CASSKGADHHQPQHF,TGTGCCAGTAGCAAGGGGGCAGATCACCATCAGCCCCAGCATTTT
-,TRBV4-3,TRBD2,TRBJ2-1,CASSQDASGAGEQFF,TGCGCCAGCAGCCAAGATGCTAGCGGGGCTGGCGAGCAGTTCTTC
-,TRBV5-1,-,TRBJ2-5,CASSLARTLDEKETQYF,TGCGCCAGCAGCTTAGCTCGGACGCTTGATGAAAAAGAGACCCAGTACTTC
-,TRBV29-1,-,TRBJ2-3,CSVLWGRATDTQYF,TGCAGCGTCCTTTGGGGGAGAGCGACAGATACGCAGTATTTT
once,TRBV18,TRBD2,TRBJ2-7,CASSPDSGGFYEQYF,TGTGCCAGCTCACCGGATAGCGGGGGGTTCTACGAGCAGTACTTC
-,TRBV7-3,-,TRBJ2-3,CASSLLGQRVTDTQYF,TGTGCCAGCAGCTTATTAGGGCAGAGGGTCACAGATACGCAGTATTTT
-,TRBV5-1,-,TRBJ2-6,CASSRGQGPSGANVLTF,TGCGCCAGCAGCCGAGGACAAGGACCCTCTGGGGCCAACGTCCTGACTTTC
-,TRBV10-3,-,TRBJ2-7,CAISEPAGTNYEQYF,TGTGCCATCAGTGAGCCGGCCGGGACAAATTACGAGCAGTACTTC
-,TRBV11-2,TRBD1,TRBJ1-2,CASSSPQGALNYGYTF,TGTGCCAGCAGCTCGCCCCAGGGGGCCCTTAACTATGGCTACACCTTC
-,TRBV11-2,-,TRBJ2-1,CASSLAGDGYNEQFF,TGTGCCAGCAGCTTGGCAGGGGATGGCTACAATGAGCAGTTCTTC
-,TRBV7-6,TRBD2,TRBJ2-7,CASSPMTSGYEQYF,TGTGCCAGCAGCCCCATGACTAGCGGCTACGAGCAGTACTTC
-,TRBV28,-,TRBJ2-7,CASSLNYYEQYF,TGTGCCAGCAGTCTCAACTACTACGAGCAGTACTTC
-,TRBV6-5,TRBD1,TRBJ2-7,CASSSTRQGGEQYF,TGTGCCAGCAGTTCCACCAGACAGGGCGGGGAGCAGTACTTC
-,TRBV20-1,-,TRBJ2-7,CSAKVSYEQYF,TGCAGTGCTAAGGTCAGCTACGAGCAGTACTTC
-,TRBV14,TRBD1,TRBJ2-7,CASQRTGIYEQYF,TGTGCCAGTCAAAGGACAGGGATCTACGAGCAGTACTTC
-,TRBV19,-,TRBJ2-4,CASSEPLQVRSNIQYF,TGTGCCAGTAGCGAGCCTCTCCAGGTGCGCTCAAACATTCAGTACTTC